Sequencing of this TCR beta chain was carried out in a study of patients and donors after allogeneic stem cell transplantation. TCRdb re-derived calls from the RT-PCR reads in MiXCR, one entry per CDR3 protein. The data show roughly 940,000 distinct CDR3 sequences, under 20% seen once. Trimming took off 4 bases at V and 11 bases at J, with 23 bases between the two ends. The CDR3 loop spans 15 amino acids. The germline V gene has CDR1 SGDLS and CDR2 YYNGEE. Sequenced: blood, either unsorted or a sorted T cell fraction (not recorded which). This rearrangement joins TRBV9 to TRBJ2-3; the D gene is possibly TRBD1 (6 bases). The sequence came from a human donor who was either an allogeneic HSCT recipient or a stem cell or donor lymphocyte infusion donor (not recorded which). It is not recorded whose cells these are; they may come from a transplant donor. CDR3 amino acids: CASSSNRDLQLVQYF. The CDR3, as DNA: TGTGCCAGCAGCTCCAACAGGGACCTACAGTTGGTGCAGTATTTT.